The 13 T cell receptor beta chains below come from one sample, sequenced in a study of T cell responses to AZD1222 COVID-19 vaccine. The data were produced by immunoSEQ multiplex PCR, yet TCRdb's version contains in-frame clones alone and is incomplete. This repertoire includes about 140,000 clones. Sequencing was performed on peripheral blood. The source is an adult in good health.

This chain joins TRBV12-3 or TRBV12-4 and TRBJ1-6, with D maybe TRBD1 (5 bases). The V end was cut by 1 base, the J end by 7 bases, with 5 bases between. The CDR3 totals 13 residues. In DNA, the CDR3 is TGTGCCAGCAGTTTAGGGACAAATTCACCCCTCCACTTT. This sequence encodes CASSLGTNSPLHF.

CDR3 protein: CASGLGGFGSPLHF. The DNA for the CDR3 is TGTGCCAGCGGTTTAGGGGGGTTTGGTTCACCCCTCCACTTT. This chain joins TRBV6-5 and TRBJ1-6; D may be TRBD1 (6 bases). Germline CDR1 reads MNHEY; CDR2 reads SVGAGI. The CDR3 extends over 14 amino acids. Trimming stripped 8 bases from V and 9 bases from J, with 17 bases between.

The J gene is TRBJ2-1, the V gene TRBV5-4; 7 positions match TRBD2. CDR3 length: 15 residues. The ends lost 0 bases at V and 5 bases at J; junction bases unmatched: 5. In germline, CDR1 is SGHNT, CDR2 YYREEE (reference sequence). This CDR3 reads CASSLDRGVHNEQFF. CDR3 nucleotide sequence: TGTGCCAGCAGCTTGGATCGGGGGGTACACAATGAGCAGTTCTTC.

The chain is built from TRBV5-1 and TRBJ2-3; a possible D gene is TRBD1 (6 bases). Germline V gene sequence: CDR1 SGHRS, CDR2 YFSETQ. The CDR3 consists of 16 residues. Trimming stripped 4 bases from V and 2 bases from J, with 17 bases between. This chain's CDR3 is CASSTNRDWFTDTQYF. CDR3 bases: TGCGCCAGCAGCACCAACAGGGATTGGTTCACAGATACGCAGTATTTT.

This rearrangement joins TRBV19 to TRBJ1-5, with D hard to call. Germline V gene lookup returns CDR1 LNHDA and CDR2 SQIVND (reference sequence). This CDR3 comprises 15 residues. Trimming cost V 4 bases and J 0 bases, with 10 bases left between them. The DNA of the CDR3 is TGTGCCAGTAGTACACAGTTTTATAGCAATCAGCCCCAGCATTTT. Its protein is CASSTQFYSNQPQHF.

V gene TRBV27 combines with J gene TRBJ2-7; 8 bases map to TRBD1. CDR1 and CDR2 (germline): MNHEY, SMNVEV (reference sequence). V was pared by 5 bases and J by 2 bases, with 14 bases of the junction left unmatched. CDR3 size: 17 residues. The DNA for the CDR3 is TGTGCCAGCAGTCCGTCGGACAGGGTAACCCGAACCTACGAGCAGTACTTC. It codes for CASSPSDRVTRTYEQYF.

The chain uses TRBV2 and TRBJ1-2; D unclear. This CDR3 spans 14 amino acids. The germline V gene has CDR1 SNHLY and CDR2 FYNNEI. V shed 4 bases and J shed 0 bases, with 9 bases lying between them. In DNA, the CDR3 is TGTGCCAGCAGTGGCCGGTTAGCTAACTATGGCTACACCTTC. It specifies CASSGRLANYGYTF.

The J gene is TRBJ1-1, the V gene TRBV7-8; D not resolved. The CDR3 is 13 amino acids. The V and J ends lost 5 bases and 3 bases respectively, with 10 bases between them. Per germline, CDR1 SGHVS and CDR2 FQNEAQ. The CDR3 sequence: CASSPGRDTEAFF. The DNA of the CDR3 is TGTGCCAGCAGCCCTGGCCGAGACACTGAAGCTTTCTTT.

The V gene is TRBV6-5, the J gene TRBJ2-2, with TRBD2 matching 10 bases. V was clipped by 4 bases and J by 9 bases; unmatched bases: 5. This CDR3 is built from 14 residues. Germline lookup yields CDR1 MNHEY and CDR2 SVGAGI. The CDR3 here is CASSFSGGARELFF. The CDR3 DNA is TGTGCCAGCAGTTTCAGCGGGGGGGCAAGGGAGCTGTTTTTT.

The chain recombines TRBV13 with TRBJ2-2, with a tentative D call TRBD1 (5 bases). V lost 5 bases, J lost 3 bases, and 13 bases lay in between. Germline CDR1 is PRHDT and CDR2 is FYEKMQ (reference sequence). CDR3 length: 15 amino acids. DNA of the CDR3: TGTGCCAGCAGCCCTCATGGGGCGTACACCGGGGAGCTGTTTTTT. Protein product: CASSPHGAYTGELFF.

CDR3 sequence reads: CASSFRGSSYNEQFF. The CDR3 nucleotides read TGTGCCAGCAGCTTTCGGGGTAGCTCCTACAATGAGCAGTTCTTC. The J gene is TRBJ2-1, the V gene TRBV5-6; TRBD2 is a possible D gene (5 bases). The length of the CDR3 is 15 residues. V lost 2 bases, J lost 0 bases, and 9 bases lay in between. Per the germline V gene, CDR1 is SGHDT and CDR2 is YYEEEE.

The chain couples TRBV24-1 to TRBJ1-2, with D possibly matching TRBD1 (6 bases). Germline CDR1 KGHDR, CDR2 SFDVKD. Deletions cut 5 bases from V and 9 bases from J, with 18 bases between. This CDR3 has 14 residues. This chain's CDR3 is CATSGATGKGSYTF. CDR3 in DNA: TGTGCCACCAGTGGGGCCACAGGGAAAGGAAGCTACACCTTC.

The CDR3 spells CASSLRLAGVADTQYF. CDR3 bases: TGTGCCAGCAGCTTACGACTAGCCGGCGTGGCAGATACGCAGTATTTT. The chain has TRBV11-3 and TRBJ2-3, with 7 bases matching TRBD2. This CDR3 has 16 residues. Germline V gene sequence: CDR1 SGHNT, CDR2 YENEEA. V dropped 2 bases and J dropped 4; count of bases not matched to a gene: 9.